The 31 T cell receptor beta chains below come from one sample, sequenced in a study of blood T cell repertoires in COVID-19. Profiling relied on immunoSEQ multiplex PCR, and the TCRdb table lists in-frame clones only, not all of them. The sample has approximately 90,000 clones, about 85% seen once. The material sequenced was peripheral blood. These receptors were obtained from a human donor in a cohort sampled during active COVID-19.

This clone was recorded once. This sequence joins TRBV5-1 and TRBJ1-1, with 8 positions matching TRBD1. The CDR3 runs 16 residues. The J segment lost 5 bases and the V segment lost 0 bases, leaving 9 bases of the junction unmatched. CDR1 SGHRS and CDR2 YFSETQ come from the germline V gene. The CDR3 region is CASSLGATGDGTEAFF. In DNA form, the CDR3 reads TGCGCCAGCAGCTTGGGGGCGACAGGGGACGGGACTGAAGCTTTCTTT.

V usage is TRBV29-1 and J usage is TRBJ2-5; no clear D. Germline-derived CDR1 and CDR2 are SQVTM and ANQGSEA. This CDR3 comprises 13 residues. V gave up 4 bases and J gave up 3 bases, with 12 bases separating them. The CDR3 sequence: CSVGGWRKETQYF. The CDR3 DNA reads as TGCAGCGTTGGTGGGTGGCGGAAAGAGACCCAGTACTTC.

The rearrangement links TRBV5-1 to TRBJ2-7; D remains ambiguous. This CDR3 spans 14 amino acids. In germline, CDR1 is SGHRS, CDR2 YFSETQ. Trimming removed 1 base at V and 4 bases at J, with 12 bases between. In DNA, the CDR3 is TGCGCCAGCAGCTTGCTAGACGACCAATACGAGCAGTACTTC. It yields the protein CASSLLDDQYEQYF.

The chain couples TRBV27 to TRBJ2-1; D might be TRBD2 (6 bases). This CDR3 is built from 15 residues. V was trimmed by 7 bases and J by 3 bases, leaving 16 bases between them. Germline V gene data show CDR1 as MNHEY and CDR2 as SMNVEV (reference sequence). This CDR3 is CASTPGGANYNEQFF. The DNA of the CDR3 is TGTGCCAGCACCCCCGGCGGGGCAAACTACAATGAGCAGTTCTTC.

The chain employs TRBV5-1 and TRBJ2-5, with TRBD1 matching 12 bases. Germline lookup yields CDR1 SGHRS and CDR2 YFSETQ. This CDR3 comprises 16 residues. V lost 1 base and J lost 2; bases outside the gene matches: 3. Here the CDR3 reads CASSLRDRGLQETQYF. In DNA form, the CDR3 reads TGCGCCAGCAGCTTGCGGGACAGGGGGCTTCAAGAGACCCAGTACTTC.

CDR3 nucleotide sequence: TGTGCCAGCAGTCCCCGAGGAGCTTTCTTT. Its translation is CASSPRGAFF. This rearrangement joins TRBV6-4 to TRBJ1-1; the D is unclear. CDR3 size: 10 residues. Trimming removed 5 bases from V and 10 bases from J, with 8 bases in between. Per germline, CDR1 MRHNA and CDR2 SNTAGT.

This chain joins TRBV10-3 and TRBJ1-2, with D maybe TRBD1 (5 bases). Trimming stripped 3 bases from V and 4 bases from J, with 12 bases between. This CDR3 region has 14 residues. Germline V CDR1 and CDR2: ENHRY, SYGVKD. The CDR3 here is CAISDGAGGYGYTF. CDR3 DNA sequence: TGTGCCATCAGTGATGGGGCTGGCGGCTATGGCTACACCTTC.

A single count supports this clone. The chain employs TRBV28 and TRBJ2-1; 13 nucleotides align to TRBD2. CDR1 is MDHEN, CDR2 SYDVKM, per germline. The CDR3 is made up of 16 amino acids. With 7 bases clipped from V and 3 bases from J, the junction kept 6 bases outside the gene matches. CDR3 in DNA: TGTGCCAGCACCCCGGGACTAGCGGGAATCTACAATGAGCAGTTCTTC. This sequence encodes CASTPGLAGIYNEQFF.

The V call is TRBV5-8, the J call TRBJ2-7, with TRBD2 as a possible D gene (6 bases). The germline CDR1 and CDR2 sequences are SGHTS and YDEGEE. V was cut by 4 bases and J by 7 bases, with 15 bases left in between. The CDR3 sequence is 13 residues long. This CDR3 is CASSHQGAGEQYF. CDR3 DNA: TGTGCCAGCAGCCATCAGGGCGCGGGGGAGCAGTACTTC.

This clone came up once. This chain uses TRBV7-3 with TRBJ2-7; maybe TRBD2 (6 bases). CDR3 length equals 16 residues. From germline, CDR1 is SGHTA and CDR2 FQGTGA. Trimming shortened V by 5 bases and J by 2 bases, and 19 bases separated the two germline ends. The CDR3 reads CASSPVGGRSPYEQYF. The CDR3 coding sequence is TGTGCCAGCAGCCCCGTTGGAGGGCGATCACCCTACGAGCAGTACTTC.

This clone was counted a single time. The V call is TRBV18, the J call TRBJ1-1, with D perhaps matching TRBD1 (6 bases). Germline V gives CDR1 KGHSH, CDR2 LQKENI. The CDR3 length is 14 residues. Trimming removed 5 bases from V and 4 bases from J, with 14 bases in between. The CDR3 DNA reads TGTGCCAGCTCAGTCATTCAGGGGCGCACTGAAGCTTTCTTT. This translates into CASSVIQGRTEAFF.

This clone was detected a few times. The chain recombines TRBV30 with TRBJ2-1; weak D call: TRBD2 (5 bases). V was cut by 0 bases and J by 0 bases, with 9 bases left in between. Germline CDR1 GTSNPN, CDR2 SVGIG (reference sequence). The CDR3 runs to 15 residues. CDR3 sequence (DNA): TGTGCCTGGAGTGTTCTCGGAGGCTCCTACAATGAGCAGTTCTTC. Protein: CAWSVLGGSYNEQFF.

The V and J genes are TRBV3-1 (or the pseudogene TRBV3-2) and TRBJ1-1; 8 nucleotides align to TRBD1. There are 15 residues in the CDR3. CDR1 and CDR2 from the germline V gene are LGHDT and YNNKEL (reference sequence). V lost 5 bases to trimming and J lost 1 base; unmatched junction nucleotides: 6. CDR3 DNA: TGTGCCAGCAGCTCACTAGACAGGGGGAACACTGAAGCTTTCTTT. Its translation: CASSSLDRGNTEAFF.

V is TRBV6-1 and J is TRBJ2-5, with TRBD2 identical over 7 bases. Trimming at V came to 1 base and at J to 4 bases, leaving 9 bases not matched to a gene. Germline CDR1 MNHNS, CDR2 SASEGT. The length of the CDR3 is 16 residues. The CDR3 coding sequence is TGTGCCAGCAGTGAAGATCTGGAAGCGGGAACAGAGACCCAGTACTTC. The encoded protein is CASSEDLEAGTETQYF.

This clone was seen a single time. This rearrangement joins TRBV2 to TRBJ2-1; 10 nucleotides match TRBD2. This CDR3 spans 15 amino acids. V trimming: 5 bases; J trimming: 3 bases; junction bases outside the gene matches: 4. Germline loops: CDR1 SNHLY, CDR2 FYNNEI. The CDR3 protein is CASSPVAGGYNEQFF. The DNA for the CDR3 is TGTGCCAGCAGTCCAGTAGCGGGGGGCTACAATGAGCAGTTCTTC.

The chain recombines TRBV29-1 with TRBJ2-1; the D gene is possibly TRBD1 (5 bases). The germline V gene encodes CDR1 SQVTM and CDR2 ANQGSEA. This CDR3 region has 16 residues. V lost 4 bases to trimming and J lost 0 bases, with 16 bases between them. The CDR3 region has the DNA TGCAGCGTTGTGGGGCCTCCGGCCACCTCCTACAATGAGCAGTTCTTC. Protein: CSVVGPPATSYNEQFF.

V and J are TRBV4-2 and TRBJ2-7, with D possibly being TRBD2 (6 bases). The V end lost 4 bases, the J end lost 1 base, and 11 bases lay between the germline ends. Germline CDR1 is LGHNA and CDR2 is YNFKEQ. This CDR3 is built from 14 residues. The CDR3 sequence is CASSPRGRSYEQYF. The CDR3 DNA sequence: TGTGCCAGCAGCCCCCGGGGGAGGTCCTACGAGCAGTACTTC.

This clone was observed once. This chain joins TRBV10-3 and TRBJ2-3; a possible D gene is TRBD2 (5 bases). The germline gives CDR1 ENHRY, CDR2 SYGVKD. Trimming took 0 bases from V and 6 from J, leaving 10 bases between them. This CDR3 region has 14 residues. The CDR3 DNA sequence: TGTGCCATCAGTGAGTCTCGAGGGCGGGATACGCAGTATTTT. Its translation: CAISESRGRDTQYF.

The J gene is TRBJ2-2, the V gene TRBV6-5, with 8 bases matching TRBD1. V was pared by 4 bases and J by 6 bases, with 10 bases of the junction left unmatched. CDR1 MNHEY and CDR2 SVGAGI come from the germline V gene. The CDR3 loop spans 16 amino acids. The CDR3 loop reads CASSSSQGVGAGELFF. The DNA of the CDR3 is TGTGCCAGCAGTTCCTCACAGGGGGTTGGGGCCGGGGAGCTGTTTTTT.

CDR3 nucleotide sequence: TGTGCCAGCCTCGCCTTACAGGGTTCAAACTATGGCTACACCTTC. Amino acid sequence: CASLALQGSNYGYTF. This chain connects TRBV27 to TRBJ1-2, with D possibly matching TRBD1 (6 bases). CDR3 size: 15 residues. The germline CDR1 and CDR2 sequences are MNHEY and SMNVEV (reference sequence). V was cut by 8 bases and J by 2 bases, with 18 bases left in between.

This chain joins TRBV5-4 and TRBJ1-2, with 8 bases that match TRBD1. The CDR3 length is 15 residues. Germline V lookup: CDR1 SGHNT, CDR2 YYREEE (reference sequence). J lost 4 bases, V lost 6 bases, and 11 bases had no gene match. CDR3 region: CASTPRDRPLYGYTF. The DNA for the CDR3 is TGTGCCAGCACCCCCCGGGACAGGCCTCTCTATGGCTACACCTTC.

The chain carries TRBV2 and TRBJ1-3, with D unclear. Deletions cut 7 bases from V and 2 bases from J, with 9 bases between. The V gene's germline CDR1 is SNHLY and CDR2 FYNNEI. The CDR3 loop spans 13 amino acids. In DNA form, the CDR3 reads TGTGCCAGCACCCGAGACACTGGAAACACCATATATTTT. Amino acids: CASTRDTGNTIYF.

This clone was observed a few times. The junction does not match germline at one end; this may be a read error. The V call is TRBV15, the J call TRBJ1-1; unclear D gene. Germline values: CDR1 LNHNV, CDR2 YYDKDF (reference sequence). The CDR3 length is 12 residues. The CDR3 loop reads CATSRSTGKVIF. CDR3 coding DNA: TGTGCCACCAGCAGATCCACGGGTAAGGTGATCTTT.

This clone was observed a few times. This chain joins TRBV9 and TRBJ2-5, with D possibly being TRBD2 (6 bases). Germline CDR1 is SGDLS and CDR2 is YYNGEE. This CDR3 region has 14 residues. V was shortened by 3 bases and J by 1 base, with 10 bases between the two germline ends. CDR3 sequence (DNA): TGTGCCAGCAGCGCGGCGGGATTCCAAGAGACCCAGTACTTC. It specifies CASSAAGFQETQYF.

V is TRBV5-1 and J is TRBJ2-5; weak D call: TRBD1 (6 bases). The CDR3 is made up of 18 amino acids. V shed 0 bases and J shed 4 bases, with 22 bases lying between them. Germline CDR1 and CDR2: SGHRS and YFSETQ. CDR3 loop: CASSLGPLSQGIGETQYF. The CDR3, as DNA: TGCGCCAGCAGCTTGGGGCCTTTGAGCCAGGGGATCGGAGAGACCCAGTACTTC.

J is TRBJ2-2 and V is TRBV5-1; 8 bases match TRBD2. CDR3 length: 16 amino acids. V was clipped by 4 bases and J by 6 bases; unmatched bases: 11. Germline V gene lookup returns CDR1 SGHRS and CDR2 YFSETQ. The DNA for the CDR3 is TGCGCCAGCAGCGCTAAGGGGACTAGGCCACCCGGGGAGCTGTTTTTT. It codes for CASSAKGTRPPGELFF.

The chain uses TRBV15 and TRBJ2-1; D gene ambiguous. CDR3 length equals 13 residues. The V gene's germline CDR1 is LNHNV and CDR2 YYDKDF (reference sequence). With 0 bases removed from V and 10 bases from J, the gap between germline ends came to 10 bases. The CDR3 region has the DNA TGTGCCACCAGCAGAGATCGTCAGGCGGAGCAGTTCTTC. It codes for CATSRDRQAEQFF.

The chain is built from TRBV6-5 and TRBJ2-2; 7 nucleotides agree with TRBD1. The CDR3 is 15 residues long. The J segment lost 4 bases and the V segment lost 6 bases, leaving 8 bases of the junction unmatched. Germline CDR1 is MNHEY and CDR2 is SVGAGI. The CDR3 spells CASRPATGLTGELFF. CDR3 sequence (DNA): TGTGCCAGCAGACCCGCGACAGGGCTCACCGGGGAGCTGTTTTTT.

J is TRBJ2-1 and V is TRBV5-6; 10 bases are shared with TRBD2. The germline V gene encodes CDR1 SGHDT and CDR2 YYEEEE. After removal of 3 bases from V and 6 bases from J, the junction contained 9 bases not matched to a gene. The CDR3 is 16 residues long. CDR3 nucleotides: TGTGCCAGCAGCTGGGGAGCGGGAGGGGTCGCCAATGAGCAGTTCTTC. Translating gives CASSWGAGGVANEQFF.

The rearrangement uses TRBV5-4 and TRBJ2-7; TRBD2 is a possible D gene (6 bases). V shed 4 bases and J shed 2 bases, with 13 bases lying between them. CDR1 SGHNT and CDR2 YYREEE come from the germline V gene (reference sequence). This CDR3 contains 14 residues. CDR3 amino acids: CASSLSGVTYEQYF. CDR3 bases: TGTGCCAGCAGCCTCTCGGGGGTAACCTACGAGCAGTACTTC.

The chain uses TRBV18 and TRBJ2-1; D is undetermined. This CDR3 has 13 residues. Trimming removed 3 bases from V and 5 bases from J, with 8 bases in between. From germline, CDR1 is KGHSH and CDR2 LQKENI. CDR3 DNA: TGTGCCAGCTCACCGTCCAGAAACAATGAGCAGTTCTTC. This codes for CASSPSRNNEQFF. Drawing the rest from reference TRBV18 and TRBJ2-1, the complete variable domain is NAGVMQNPRHLVRRRGQEARLRCSPMKGHSHVYWYRQLPEEGLKFMVYLQKENIIDESGMPKERFSAEFPKEGPSILRIQQVVRGDSAAYFCASSPSRNNEQFFGPGTRLTVL.